The clone carrying this TCR beta chain was recorded at least ten times. The antigen remains unidentified. Stated time point: technical triplicate 3. Sorted libraries drew on approximately 960,000 CD4+ or CD8+ T cells. With 10-nucleotide random UMIs, 5'RACE was used to make the cDNA. In TCRdb, the 5' RACE reads were re-called with MiXCR into one record per CDR3 protein. This table has over 25,000 distinct CDR3 sequences, approximately 16% appearing once. These data originate in a study of neurological immune-mediated disorders. Study-level findings and limits: HTLV-1-associated myelopathy had the most TCR clonal expansion, while multiple sclerosis had the least, a level that fell below healthy controls.

V gave up 3 bases and J gave up 6 bases, with 5 bases separating them. The germline V gene has CDR1 SGHDT and CDR2 YYEEEE. The CDR3 length is 11 residues. This sequence joins TRBV5-6 and TRBJ2-3; no definite D call. The sequence derives from a female donor with HTLV-1-associated myelopathy (HAM/TSP). Source material: CD4+ T cells from blood. CDR3 in amino acids: CASSSEDTQYF. The CDR3 DNA reads TGTGCCAGCAGCTCTGAGGATACGCAGTATTTT.